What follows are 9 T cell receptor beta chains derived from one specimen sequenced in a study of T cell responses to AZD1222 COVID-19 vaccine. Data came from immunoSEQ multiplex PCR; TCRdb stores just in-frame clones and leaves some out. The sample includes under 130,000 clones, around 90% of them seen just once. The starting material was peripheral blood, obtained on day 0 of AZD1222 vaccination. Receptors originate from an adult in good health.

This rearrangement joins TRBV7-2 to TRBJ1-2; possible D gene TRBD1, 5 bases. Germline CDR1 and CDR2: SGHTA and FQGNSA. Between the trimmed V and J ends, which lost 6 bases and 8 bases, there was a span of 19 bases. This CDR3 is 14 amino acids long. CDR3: CASSFERRGVGYTF. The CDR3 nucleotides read TGTGCCAGCAGTTTTGAACGCCGGGGGGTGGGCTACACCTTC.

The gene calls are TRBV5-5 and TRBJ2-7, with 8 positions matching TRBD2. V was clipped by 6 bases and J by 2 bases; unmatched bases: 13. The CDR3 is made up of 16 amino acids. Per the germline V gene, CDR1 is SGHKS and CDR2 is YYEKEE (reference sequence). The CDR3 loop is CASNTALAGGTYEQYF. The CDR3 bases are TGTGCCAGCAACACAGCGTTGGCGGGGGGCACCTACGAGCAGTACTTC.

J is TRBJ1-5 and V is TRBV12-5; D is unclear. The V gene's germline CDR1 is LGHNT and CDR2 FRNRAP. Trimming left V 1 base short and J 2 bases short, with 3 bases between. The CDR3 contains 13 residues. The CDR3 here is CASGLEGNQPQHF. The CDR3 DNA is TGTGCTAGTGGTTTGGAGGGCAATCAGCCCCAGCATTTT.

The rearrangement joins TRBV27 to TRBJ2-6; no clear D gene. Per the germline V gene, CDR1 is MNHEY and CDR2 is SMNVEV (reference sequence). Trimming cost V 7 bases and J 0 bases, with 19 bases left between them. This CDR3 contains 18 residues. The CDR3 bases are TGTGCCAGCAAAAGAGCAGGCAGGCTCAGCTCTGGGGCCAACGTCCTGACTTTC. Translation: CASKRAGRLSSGANVLTF.

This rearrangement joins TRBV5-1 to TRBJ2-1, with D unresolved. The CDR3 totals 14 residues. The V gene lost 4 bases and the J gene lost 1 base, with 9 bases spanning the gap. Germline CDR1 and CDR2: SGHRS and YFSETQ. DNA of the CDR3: TGCGCCAGCAGCCTCGACCCTTCCTACAATGAGCAGTTCTTC. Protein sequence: CASSLDPSYNEQFF.

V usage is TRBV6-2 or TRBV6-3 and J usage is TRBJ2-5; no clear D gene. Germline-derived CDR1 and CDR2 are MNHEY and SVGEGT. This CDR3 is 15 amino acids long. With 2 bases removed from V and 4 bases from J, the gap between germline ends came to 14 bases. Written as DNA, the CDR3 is TGTGCCAGCAGTTACCCTGCCCAGGTGGTAGAGACCCAGTACTTC. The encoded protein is CASSYPAQVVETQYF.

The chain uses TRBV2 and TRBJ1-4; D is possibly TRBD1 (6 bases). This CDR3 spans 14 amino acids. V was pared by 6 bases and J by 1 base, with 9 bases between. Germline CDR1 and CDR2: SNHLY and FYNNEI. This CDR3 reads CASSRDITNEKLFF. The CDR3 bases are TGTGCCAGCAGCCGGGACATAACTAATGAAAAACTGTTTTTT.

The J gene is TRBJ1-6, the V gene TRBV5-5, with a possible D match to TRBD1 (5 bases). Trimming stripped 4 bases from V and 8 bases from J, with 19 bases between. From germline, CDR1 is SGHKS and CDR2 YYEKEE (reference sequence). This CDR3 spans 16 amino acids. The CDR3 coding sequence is TGTGCCAGCAGCCTGGGAATGAACAGGTGGGATTCACCCCTCCACTTT. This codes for CASSLGMNRWDSPLHF.

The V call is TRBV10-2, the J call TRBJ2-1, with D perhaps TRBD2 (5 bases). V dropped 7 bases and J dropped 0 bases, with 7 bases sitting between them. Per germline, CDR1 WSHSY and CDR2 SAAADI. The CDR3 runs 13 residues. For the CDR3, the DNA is TGCGCCAGCATGGGGAGCTCCTACAATGAGCAGTTCTTC. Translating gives CASMGSSYNEQFF.